This TCR beta chain stems from a study of CD8 T cells in Susac syndrome. Study summary: Blood was drawn from patients with Susac syndrome. At that point, they were therapy-naive, on corticosteroids, or on intravenous immunoglobulin alone.

RNA totalling about 0.5 to 1 ug underwent reverse transcription with random hexamers. Each CDR3 protein gets one entry after TCRdb re-called the immunoSEQ multiplex PCR reads with MiXCR. The table records approximately 260,000 distinct CDR3 sequences, 90% to 97% of them present only once. This clonotype was found once. The sample consisted of CD4+ T cells from PBMCs. The TCR originated in a human donor with Susac syndrome.

The CDR3 DNA reads TGCAGTGCTACCACGACGGGACTAGTGAAGAATGAGCAGTTCTTC. Translated, it gives CSATTTGLVKNEQFF. The V gene is TRBV20-1, the J gene TRBJ2-1; the match to TRBD2 covers 8 bases. After removal of 4 bases from V and 7 bases from J, the junction contained 12 bases not matched to a gene. Per germline, CDR1 DFQATT and CDR2 SNEGSKA (reference sequence). The CDR3 sequence is 15 residues long.